The 6 T cell receptor beta chains listed next were all sequenced from one sample in a study of OX40 agonist ivuxolimab in advanced cancers. TCRdb's table, derived via immunoSEQ multiplex PCR, lists solely in-frame clones and lacks some. The sample shows around 60,000 clones, approximately 80% of them seen only once. Sequenced material: CD4+ or CD8+ T cells sorted from blood, taken in a trial of the OX40 agonist ivuxolimab. Receptor source: an adult with an advanced solid tumor such as melanoma, head and neck, liver or kidney cancer.

The genes are TRBV2 and TRBJ2-7; D not resolved. The CDR3 runs to 14 residues. V shed 2 bases and J shed 3 bases, with 11 bases lying between them. Germline-derived CDR1 and CDR2 are SNHLY and FYNNEI. The CDR3 bases are TGTGCCAGCAGTGAATATCGGTCTGGCTACGAGCAGTACTTC. This sequence encodes CASSEYRSGYEQYF.

V gene TRBV5-8 combines with J gene TRBJ2-4; 8 bases agree with TRBD1. J gave up 7 bases and V 5 bases, and 11 bases lay outside the gene matches. The CDR3 extends over 15 amino acids. Germline V gene lookup returns CDR1 SGHTS and CDR2 YDEGEE. CDR3 loop: CASRSGQAGSNIQYF. In DNA form, the CDR3 reads TGTGCCAGCAGATCGGGACAGGCCGGTTCGAACATTCAGTACTTC.

The chain employs TRBV20-1 and TRBJ2-2, with a weak D call TRBD1 (5 bases). This CDR3 comprises 11 residues. Trimming took 3 bases from V and 6 from J, leaving 5 bases between them. Germline V CDR1 and CDR2: DFQATT, SNEGSKA (reference sequence). The CDR3 coding sequence is TGCAGTGCTAGGGGGCCCGGGGAGCTGTTTTTT. Its translation is CSARGPGELFF.

This chain's CDR3 is CALPRADDGETQYF. The CDR3 DNA is TGTGCCCTTCCCCGAGCGGATGACGGGGAGACCCAGTACTTC. The V gene is TRBV6-4, the J gene TRBJ2-5; weak D call: TRBD2 (5 bases). The V gene lost 11 bases and the J gene lost 5 bases, with 21 bases spanning the gap. CDR1 and CDR2 (germline): MRHNA, SNTAGT. This CDR3 is 14 amino acids long.

The table lists this clone with a few counts. This chain links TRBV6-5 with TRBJ1-6; a possible D gene is TRBD1 (5 bases). Trimming shortened V by 6 bases and J by 7 bases, and 16 bases separated the two germline ends. The CDR3 is 15 residues long. Germline CDR1 reads MNHEY; CDR2 reads SVGAGI. CDR3 amino acids: CASRNMGGGNSPLHF. Written as DNA, the CDR3 is TGTGCCAGCAGGAACATGGGGGGAGGGAATTCACCCCTCCACTTT.

This clone was seen only a few times. The junction differs from germline at one of its ends, possibly a read error. This chain links TRBV2 with TRBJ1-4; TRBD1 matches at 8 bases. Germline-derived CDR1 and CDR2 are SNHLY and FYNNEI. CDR3 length: 12 residues. The CDR3 sequence is CAGRGQGEKLFF. In DNA form, the CDR3 reads TGTGCCGGCAGGGGGCAAGGTGAAAAACTGTTTTTT.